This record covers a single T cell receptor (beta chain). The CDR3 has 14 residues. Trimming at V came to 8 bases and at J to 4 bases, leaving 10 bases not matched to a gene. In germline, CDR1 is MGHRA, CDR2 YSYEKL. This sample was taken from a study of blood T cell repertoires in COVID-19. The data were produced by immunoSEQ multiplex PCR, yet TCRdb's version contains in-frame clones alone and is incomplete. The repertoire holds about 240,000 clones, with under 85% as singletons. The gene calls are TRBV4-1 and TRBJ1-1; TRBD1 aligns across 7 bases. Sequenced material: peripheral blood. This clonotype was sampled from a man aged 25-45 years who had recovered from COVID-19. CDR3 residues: CASSPRGLGTEAFF. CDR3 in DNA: TGCGCCAGCTCCCCGAGGGGGCTGGGCACTGAAGCTTTCTTT.